Below, 5 T cell receptor beta chains from the same sample are listed, as sequenced in a study of T cell responses to AZD1222 COVID-19 vaccine. Here immunoSEQ multiplex PCR was the method, and the copy in TCRdb shows in-frame clones only, minus some. The sample has 130,000 to 150,000 clones, roughly 88% seen once. The sample consisted of peripheral blood, taken on day 0 of AZD1222 vaccination. The receptors here all came from an adult in good health.

The rearrangement joins TRBV24-1 to TRBJ1-4; D gene ambiguous. The CDR3 is made up of 13 amino acids. Germline loops: CDR1 KGHDR, CDR2 SFDVKD. The V end lost 2 bases, the J end lost 4 bases, and 4 bases lay between the germline ends. For the CDR3, the DNA is TGTGCCACCAGTGATTGGAATAATGAAAAACTGTTTTTT. Amino acid sequence: CATSDWNNEKLFF.

The genes are TRBV3-1 (or the pseudogene TRBV3-2) and TRBJ1-1; D gene unclear. V gave up 4 bases and J gave up 10 bases, with 10 bases separating them. CDR1 is LGHDT, CDR2 YNNKEL, per germline (reference sequence). This CDR3 is 11 amino acids long. As DNA, the CDR3 is TGTGCCAGCAGCCTCTCAGATGTAGCTTTCTTT. Amino acids: CASSLSDVAFF.

This chain connects TRBV7-2 to TRBJ2-2; 10 bases map to TRBD2. The CDR3 runs to 17 residues. V lost 2 bases to trimming and J lost 7 bases; unmatched junction nucleotides: 10. CDR1 SGHTA and CDR2 FQGNSA come from the germline V gene. CDR3 sequence (DNA): TGTGCCAGCAGCTTATCACTACTAGCGGGGAGAGGCGGGGAGCTGTTTTTT. Translated, it gives CASSLSLLAGRGGELFF.

This clone appeared once. V usage is TRBV5-1 and J usage is TRBJ2-1; D may be TRBD2 (5 bases). V was trimmed by 0 bases and J by 0 bases, leaving 10 bases between them. CDR1 is SGHRS and CDR2 is YFSETQ in the germline V gene. The CDR3 is 16 residues long. CDR3: CASSLGTSSSYNEQFF. In nucleotides, the CDR3 is TGCGCCAGCAGCTTGGGGACTTCTAGCTCCTACAATGAGCAGTTCTTC.

The chain recombines TRBV19 with TRBJ1-1; D gene uncertain. CDR3 length: 13 residues. Between the trimmed V and J ends, which lost 9 bases and 10 bases, there was a span of 21 bases. Germline CDR1 LNHDA, CDR2 SQIVND (reference sequence). CDR3 loop: CASTPPNRVGAFF. As DNA, the CDR3 is TGTGCCAGCACTCCCCCCAACCGGGTCGGAGCTTTCTTT.